The 16 T cell receptor beta chains below come from one sample, sequenced in a study of shared clonotypes between healthy human individuals. The repertoire was sequenced with immunoSEQ multiplex PCR; TCRdb's copy has only in-frame clones and lacks some. Seen here are over 1.4 million clones, roughly 96% observed once, and the top ten hold over 1%. Sequencing was performed on naive CD4+ T cells sorted from blood. Subset of the sample: CD45RA+ positively selected. The origin of the receptors is a man aged 25-40 years in good health.

This rearrangement joins TRBV5-6 to TRBJ2-7; no definite D call. Trimming cost V 5 bases and J 6 bases, with 15 bases left between them. Germline loops: CDR1 SGHDT, CDR2 YYEEEE. The CDR3 covers 13 residues. This chain's CDR3 is CASSLRHGFEQYF. The CDR3 nucleotides read TGTGCCAGCAGTTTGCGCCATGGGTTCGAGCAGTACTTC.

The rearrangement uses TRBV18 and TRBJ2-1, with D possibly being TRBD1 or TRBD2 (5 bases each). The CDR3 runs to 15 residues. V dropped 6 bases and J dropped 6 bases, with 18 bases sitting between them. In germline, CDR1 is KGHSH, CDR2 LQKENI. CDR3 amino acids: CASSPPGRVGNEQFF. CDR3 in DNA: TGTGCCAGCTCCCCTCCGGGACGGGTAGGCAATGAGCAGTTCTTC.

The V and J genes are TRBV6-6 and TRBJ2-7; D not resolved. Germline CDR1 and CDR2: MNHNY and SVGAGI (reference sequence). V shed 6 bases and J shed 2 bases, with 11 bases lying between them. The CDR3 runs to 13 residues. CDR3 in DNA: TGTGCCAGCAGCGGCGCGCAGGCCTACGAGCAGTACTTC. As protein: CASSGAQAYEQYF.

J is TRBJ2-7 and V is TRBV28; D is possibly TRBD2 (5 bases). This CDR3 is 15 amino acids long. Trimming took 10 bases from V and 5 from J, leaving 24 bases between them. Germline CDR1 MDHEN, CDR2 SYDVKM. As DNA, the CDR3 is TGTGCCACCGCTGGGCGCCGGGAAGTCTTTGACGAGCAGTACTTC. It codes for CATAGRREVFDEQYF.

The chain joins TRBV7-6 to TRBJ2-2; 8 positions agree with TRBD2. Looked up from germline, CDR1 is SGHVS and CDR2 is FNYEAQ. CDR3 length: 18 residues. V shed 1 base and J 2 bases; nucleotides not matched to a gene: 9. The CDR3 reads CASSLGATSGLNTGELFF. CDR3 bases: TGTGCCAGCAGCTTAGGTGCTACTAGCGGACTAAACACCGGGGAGCTGTTTTTT. Full variable domain (outside the CDR3, taken from reference TRBV7-6 and TRBJ2-2): GAGVSQSPRYKVTKRGQDVALRCDPISGHVSLYWYRQALGQGPEFLTYFNYEAQQDKSGLPNDRFSAERPEGSISTLTIQRTEQRDSAMYRCASSLGATSGLNTGELFFGEGSRLTVL.

A single count supports this clone. The chain recombines TRBV7-9 with TRBJ1-4; no clear D gene. This CDR3 has 18 amino acids. The V and J ends lost 6 bases and 4 bases respectively, with 24 bases between them. CDR1 is SEHNR, CDR2 FQNEAQ, per germline (reference sequence). Written as DNA, the CDR3 is TGTGCCAGCAGTTTCTCTCCGGGCGGCGCGGGTGATAATGAAAAACTGTTTTTT. It translates to CASSFSPGGAGDNEKLFF.

V and J are TRBV18 and TRBJ2-1; the D gene could be TRBD1 or TRBD2 (5 bases each). Trimming took 4 bases from V and 7 from J, leaving 14 bases between them. Germline V gene data show CDR1 as KGHSH and CDR2 as LQKENI. CDR3 length: 14 residues. CDR3 coding DNA: TGTGCCAGCTCACAGCGACGAGGGGAGAATGAGCAGTTCTTC. It specifies CASSQRRGENEQFF.

The J gene is TRBJ1-1, the V gene TRBV30, with D unresolved. Trimming took off 6 bases at V and 7 bases at J, with 15 bases between the two ends. The CDR3 has 12 amino acids. Germline V lookup: CDR1 GTSNPN, CDR2 SVGIG (reference sequence). The CDR3 loop reads CACLPGMVEAFF. CDR3 DNA: TGTGCCTGCCTGCCTGGGATGGTTGAAGCTTTCTTT.

CDR3 DNA: TGTGCCAGCAGCCGTCCTGACAGGGCGAACACTGAAGCTTTCTTT. Protein product: CASSRPDRANTEAFF. V gene TRBV5-5 combines with J gene TRBJ1-1; 7 bases are a match to TRBD1. The CDR3 covers 15 residues. V was clipped by 4 bases and J by 1 base; unmatched bases: 7. Germline loops: CDR1 SGHKS, CDR2 YYEKEE (reference sequence).

The chain carries TRBV5-1 and TRBJ2-6, with TRBD2 identical over 16 bases. Losses at the gene ends were 1 base for V and 2 bases for J; bases not matched to a gene: 9. Germline V gives CDR1 SGHRS, CDR2 YFSETQ. The CDR3 is 21 amino acids. CDR3 nucleotide sequence: TGCGCCAGCAGCTTGACGGGACTAGCGGGAGGGCCGGTTACTGGGGCCAACGTCCTGACTTTC. Translation: CASSLTGLAGGPVTGANVLTF.

The chain carries TRBV2 and TRBJ1-1, with D tentatively TRBD1 (6 bases). V was cut by 2 bases and J by 5 bases, with 12 bases left in between. The germline CDR1 and CDR2 sequences are SNHLY and FYNNEI. This CDR3 has 14 amino acids. CDR3 DNA sequence: TGTGCCAGCAGTGAATTTGGGGGCTCGACTGAAGCTTTCTTT. Translated: CASSEFGGSTEAFF.

About this clone: Different DNA sequences within this sample yield the same CDR3. This sequence joins TRBV9 and TRBJ2-5; TRBD1 might be the D (5 bases). The CDR3 sequence is 13 residues long. CDR1 is SGDLS and CDR2 is YYNGEE in the germline V gene. Deletions cut 1 base from V and 5 bases from J, with 9 bases between. As DNA, the CDR3 is TGTGCCAGCAGCGTAAGGGGCCAGGAGACCCAGTACTTC. This codes for CASSVRGQETQYF.

V is TRBV19 and J is TRBJ1-2; D perhaps matches TRBD1 (5 bases). This CDR3 region has 16 residues. Trimming shortened V by 6 bases and J by 4 bases, and 21 bases separated the two germline ends. Germline values: CDR1 LNHDA, CDR2 SQIVND (reference sequence). For the CDR3, the DNA is TGTGCCAGTAGCCAAGCCACAGGATTCTCCTTCTATGGCTACACCTTC. It codes for CASSQATGFSFYGYTF.

The genes are TRBV28 and TRBJ2-7, with 9 bases matching TRBD2. V dropped 7 bases and J dropped 2; count of bases not matched to a gene: 6. The CDR3 runs 14 residues. Germline values: CDR1 MDHEN, CDR2 SYDVKM. The CDR3 DNA sequence: TGTGCCAGCATCTCGACTAGCGGTACCTACGAGCAGTACTTC. Encoded protein: CASISTSGTYEQYF.

V and J are TRBV7-8 and TRBJ2-5; TRBD2 agrees at 14 bases. The germline CDR1 and CDR2 sequences are SGHVS and FQNEAQ. The J segment lost 5 bases and the V segment lost 5 bases, leaving 25 bases of the junction unmatched. The CDR3 contains 22 residues. CDR3 in DNA: TGTGCCAGCAGCCCCCGAGGGCAGTGGGGGGGGACTAGCGGGAGAAGGATTGAGACCCAGTACTTC. As protein: CASSPRGQWGGTSGRRIETQYF.

The chain has TRBV19 and TRBJ1-1; 7 positions match TRBD1. Germline CDR1 and CDR2: LNHDA and SQIVND (reference sequence). CDR3 size: 14 residues. Trimming at V came to 7 bases and at J to 3 bases, leaving 8 bases not matched to a gene. CDR3 residues: CASIASTGDTEAFF. CDR3 bases: TGTGCCAGTATCGCCTCCACAGGGGACACTGAAGCTTTCTTT.